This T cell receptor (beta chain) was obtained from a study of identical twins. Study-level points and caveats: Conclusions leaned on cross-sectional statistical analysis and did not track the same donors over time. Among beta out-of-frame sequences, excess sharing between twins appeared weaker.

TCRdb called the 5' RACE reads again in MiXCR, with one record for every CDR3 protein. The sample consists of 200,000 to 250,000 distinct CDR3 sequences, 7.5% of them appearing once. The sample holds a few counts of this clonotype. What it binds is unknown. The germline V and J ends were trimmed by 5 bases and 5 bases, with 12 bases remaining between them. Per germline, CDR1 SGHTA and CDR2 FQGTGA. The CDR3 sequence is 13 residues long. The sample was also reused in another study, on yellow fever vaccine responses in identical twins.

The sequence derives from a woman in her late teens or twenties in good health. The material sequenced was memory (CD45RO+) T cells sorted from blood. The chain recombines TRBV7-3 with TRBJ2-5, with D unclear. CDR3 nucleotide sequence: TGTGCCAGCAGCACGGGCAGTGGGGAGACCCAGTACTTC. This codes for CASSTGSGETQYF.